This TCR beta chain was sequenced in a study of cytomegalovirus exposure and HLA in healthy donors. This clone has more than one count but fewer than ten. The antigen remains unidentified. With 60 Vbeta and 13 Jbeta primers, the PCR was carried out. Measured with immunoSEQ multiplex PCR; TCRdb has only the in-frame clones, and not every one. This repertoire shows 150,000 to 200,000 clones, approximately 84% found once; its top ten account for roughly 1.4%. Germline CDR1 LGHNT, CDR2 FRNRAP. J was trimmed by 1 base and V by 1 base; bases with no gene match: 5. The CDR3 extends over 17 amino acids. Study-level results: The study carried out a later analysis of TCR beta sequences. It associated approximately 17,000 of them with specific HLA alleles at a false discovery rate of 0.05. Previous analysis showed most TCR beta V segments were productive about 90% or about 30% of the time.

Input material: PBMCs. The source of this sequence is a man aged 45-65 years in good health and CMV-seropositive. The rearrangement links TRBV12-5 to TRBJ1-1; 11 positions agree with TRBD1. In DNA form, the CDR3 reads TGTGCTAGTGGTTTGGGGACAGGGGGCCTGGAGAACACTGAAGCTTTCTTT. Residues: CASGLGTGGLENTEAFF.